These 31 T cell receptor beta chains originate from one sample sequenced in a study of immune cell composition in non-small cell lung cancer. Produced via immunoSEQ multiplex PCR; TCRdb's table is partial and in-frame only. Seen here are roughly 1,900 clones, roughly four fifths observed once, and the top ten hold about 4.5%. The sequenced material came from lung tumor tissue. Receptor source: a human donor with non-small cell lung cancer.

This sequence joins TRBV5-8 and TRBJ2-7; possible D gene TRBD1, 5 bases. Germline CDR1 is SGHTS and CDR2 is YDEGEE. V lost 0 bases and J lost 3, with 13 bases in between. CDR3 length: 15 amino acids. CDR3 DNA sequence: TGTGCCAGCAGCTTGGGGCAGGGCTCGAACTACGAGCAGTACTTC. Translation gives CASSLGQGSNYEQYF.

This chain connects TRBV30 to TRBJ1-2; D call uncertain. The CDR3 extends over 13 amino acids. Germline lookup yields CDR1 GTSNPN and CDR2 SVGIG (reference sequence). V was cut by 4 bases and J by 6 bases, with 15 bases left in between. CDR3 nucleotides: TGTGCCTGGACCCTTTCGGGAGTGAATGGCTACACCTTC. Its protein is CAWTLSGVNGYTF.

The CDR3 loop reads CASSVQGVIAKNIQYF. DNA of the CDR3: TGTGCCAGCAGCGTGCAGGGGGTAATAGCCAAAAACATTCAGTACTTC. This chain links TRBV5-4 with TRBJ2-4; TRBD1 aligns across 7 bases. Germline CDR1 SGHNT, CDR2 YYREEE (reference sequence). V dropped 4 bases and J dropped 0; count of bases not matched to a gene: 7. There are 16 residues in the CDR3.

The V and J genes are TRBV11-2 and TRBJ2-1; TRBD1 matches at 7 bases. After removal of 5 bases from V and 5 bases from J, the junction contained 6 bases not matched to a gene. CDR1 is SGHAT and CDR2 is FQNNGV in the germline V gene. The CDR3 totals 14 residues. The DNA of the CDR3 is TGTGCCAGCAGCCGGGACAGAGTAGACAATGAGCAGTTCTTC. It translates to CASSRDRVDNEQFF.

The chain uses TRBV7-3 and TRBJ2-1, with 8 bases identical to TRBD2. The ends lost 3 bases at V and 9 bases at J; junction bases unmatched: 7. Germline values: CDR1 SGHTA, CDR2 FQGTGA. There are 14 residues in the CDR3. This CDR3 reads CASSFSGVGSEQFF. The CDR3 DNA follows: TGTGCCAGCAGCTTTAGCGGGGTGGGTAGTGAGCAGTTCTTC.

V usage is TRBV29-1 and J usage is TRBJ2-1; 7 nucleotides match TRBD2. Germline values: CDR1 SQVTM, CDR2 ANQGSEA. The V and J ends lost 3 bases and 9 bases, in that order; junction bases with no gene match: 14. The CDR3 is made up of 15 amino acids. CDR3 nucleotide sequence: TGCAGCGTTGATCCGAGGACTAGTGCCCTAGGTGAGCAGTTCTTC. As protein: CSVDPRTSALGEQFF.

V gene TRBV4-1 combines with J gene TRBJ2-7; TRBD2 agrees at 9 bases. Looked up from germline, CDR1 is MGHRA and CDR2 is YSYEKL. CDR3 length: 15 amino acids. Germline trimming cut 4 bases from V and 7 bases from J; bases unmatched to any gene: 11. The CDR3 reads CASSPEDSGRVEQYF. CDR3 in DNA: TGCGCCAGCAGCCCCGAAGATAGCGGGAGAGTAGAGCAGTACTTC.

This clone appeared a few times. J is TRBJ2-1 and V is TRBV7-9, with 13 bases lining up with TRBD2. The CDR3 covers 16 residues. The ends lost 5 bases at V and 5 bases at J; junction bases unmatched: 6. Germline V gives CDR1 SEHNR, CDR2 FQNEAQ (reference sequence). CDR3 protein: CASSPKGTSGDNEQFF. The CDR3 DNA follows: TGTGCCAGCAGCCCAAAAGGGACTAGCGGGGACAATGAGCAGTTCTTC.

The V gene is TRBV5-6, the J gene TRBJ2-3; D perhaps matches TRBD2 (6 bases). CDR1 SGHDT and CDR2 YYEEEE come from the germline V gene. CDR3 size: 16 residues. V lost 2 bases and J lost 3, with 16 bases in between. CDR3 DNA: TGTGCCAGCAGCTTCGGGGGACCGGGTGGGACAGATACGCAGTATTTT. As protein: CASSFGGPGGTDTQYF.

V gene TRBV6-5 combines with J gene TRBJ2-7; D perhaps matches TRBD2 (5 bases). V was clipped by 6 bases and J by 1 base, with 13 bases between them. CDR3 length: 14 amino acids. The germline V gene encodes CDR1 MNHEY and CDR2 SVGAGI. CDR3 bases: TGTGCCAGCAGGGGCGAGTGGACTTCCTACGAGCAGTACTTC. Translated, it gives CASRGEWTSYEQYF.

The chain carries TRBV27 and TRBJ2-7; TRBD2 aligns across 9 bases. Germline loops: CDR1 MNHEY, CDR2 SMNVEV (reference sequence). After removal of 5 bases from V and 4 bases from J, the junction contained 6 bases not matched to a gene. The CDR3 has 14 residues. In nucleotides, the CDR3 is TGTGCCAGCAGTGTTCTAGCGGGGCCTTACGAGCAGTACTTC. This codes for CASSVLAGPYEQYF.

The DNA of the CDR3 is TGTGCCAGCAGCACCTATACTACCACCGGGGAGCTGTTTTTT. Protein sequence: CASSTYTTTGELFF. This chain links TRBV7-2 with TRBJ2-2; D is ambiguous. The CDR3 loop spans 14 amino acids. Germline V CDR1 and CDR2: SGHTA, FQGNSA. V was pared by 5 bases and J by 4 bases, with 11 bases between. The variable domain in full, with the rest retrieved from reference TRBV7-2 and TRBJ2-2, is GAGVSQSPSNKVTEKGKDVELRCDPISGHTALYWYRQSLGQGLEFLIYFQGNSAPDKSGLPSDRFSAERTGGSVSTLTIQRTQQEDSAVYLCASSTYTTTGELFFGEGSRLTVL.

This chain joins TRBV15 and TRBJ2-1; 7 nucleotides match TRBD2. The CDR3 consists of 14 residues. From germline, CDR1 is LNHNV and CDR2 YYDKDF (reference sequence). V was clipped by 3 bases and J by 5 bases; unmatched bases: 4. CDR3 DNA sequence: TGTGCCACCAGCAGCCGCCTAGCGGACAATGAGCAGTTCTTC. Its protein is CATSSRLADNEQFF.

Concerning this clone itself: In the same sample, other DNA sequences code for this CDR3. The chain combines TRBV7-2 with TRBJ1-2; D gene uncertain. Germline assignment: CDR1 SGHTA and CDR2 FQGNSA. Trimming stripped 5 bases from V and 4 bases from J, with 5 bases between. The CDR3 consists of 11 residues. The CDR3 nucleotides read TGTGCCAGCAGCCAGCGCTATGGCTACACCTTC. Translating gives CASSQRYGYTF.

The chain carries TRBV12-5 and TRBJ2-7; D possibly corresponds to TRBD1 (5 bases). V dropped 7 bases and J dropped 1 base, with 14 bases sitting between them. The CDR3 spans 14 residues. Germline-derived CDR1 and CDR2 are LGHNT and FRNRAP. The CDR3 region is CASALDSPSYEQYF. The CDR3 nucleotides read TGTGCTAGTGCCCTCGACAGCCCTTCCTACGAGCAGTACTTC. The entire variable domain, with the rest obtained from reference TRBV12-5 and TRBJ2-7, is as follows: DARVTQTPRHKVTEMGQEVTMRCQPILGHNTVFWYRQTMMQGLELLAYFRNRAPLDDSGMPKDRFSAEMPDATLATLKIQPSEPRDSAVYFCASALDSPSYEQYFGPGTRLTVT.

This rearrangement joins TRBV6-4 to TRBJ2-3, with D possibly TRBD1 on 5 matching bases. Germline CDR1 is MRHNA and CDR2 is SNTAGT. CDR3 length: 14 residues. Trimming removed 0 bases at V and 4 bases at J, with 8 bases between. In DNA form, the CDR3 reads TGTGCCAGCAGTGACTCGCAGGGCGCAGATACGCAGTATTTT. It codes for CASSDSQGADTQYF.

The chain uses TRBV30 and TRBJ2-3; a weak D match, TRBD1 (5 bases). Germline CDR1 GTSNPN, CDR2 SVGIG (reference sequence). This CDR3 is 13 amino acids long. V was cut by 5 bases and J by 4 bases, with 13 bases left in between. The CDR3 bases are TGTGCCTGGGGGGTTAAGGGGCCAGATACGCAGTATTTT. Its protein is CAWGVKGPDTQYF. The entire variable domain, with the rest obtained from reference TRBV30 and TRBJ2-3, is as follows: SQTIHQWPATLVQPVGSPLSLECTVEGTSNPNLYWYRQAAGRGLQLLFYSVGIGQISSEVPQNLSASRPQDRQFILSSKKLLLSDSGFYLCAWGVKGPDTQYFGPGTRLTVL.

This chain links TRBV18 with TRBJ1-2; unclear D gene. The CDR3 consists of 15 residues. V was shortened by 2 bases and J by 6 bases, with 16 bases between the two germline ends. Germline V lookup: CDR1 KGHSH, CDR2 LQKENI. The CDR3 DNA reads as TGTGCCAGCTCACCAACCTCTTGGGTGGAGGATGGCTACACCTTC. As protein: CASSPTSWVEDGYTF.

The chain joins TRBV27 to TRBJ2-3, with 14 bases aligning to TRBD2. The J segment lost 0 bases and the V segment lost 6 bases, leaving 8 bases of the junction unmatched. From germline, CDR1 is MNHEY and CDR2 SMNVEV (reference sequence). The CDR3 is 18 residues long. CDR3 region: CASSLGLAGGSSTDTQYF. As DNA, the CDR3 is TGTGCCAGCAGCTTAGGACTAGCGGGGGGATCTAGCACAGATACGCAGTATTTT.

CDR3 in amino acids: CASSAIAGGFADTQYF. Written as DNA, the CDR3 is TGTGCCAGCAGTGCTATTGCGGGGGGGTTTGCAGATACGCAGTATTTT. J is TRBJ2-3 and V is TRBV6-1; TRBD2 matches at 9 bases. In germline, CDR1 is MNHNS, CDR2 SASEGT. The CDR3 covers 16 residues. Losses at the gene ends were 4 bases for V and 4 bases for J; bases not matched to a gene: 9.

V is TRBV2 and J is TRBJ2-7, with a possible D match to TRBD2 (5 bases). Germline CDR1 is SNHLY and CDR2 is FYNNEI. The CDR3 covers 14 residues. Trimming left V 3 bases short and J 0 bases short, with 9 bases between. CDR3 DNA sequence: TGTGCCAGCAGTGAGTTAGACTACTCCTACGAGCAGTACTTC. Protein: CASSELDYSYEQYF.

This clone has only a few counts. The chain links TRBV5-8 to TRBJ2-5; perhaps TRBD2 as D (6 bases). Per the germline V gene, CDR1 is SGHTS and CDR2 is YDEGEE. Trimming took off 4 bases at V and 0 bases at J, with 16 bases between the two ends. The CDR3 runs 16 residues. CDR3 sequence (DNA): TGTGCCAGCAGCAGCGAGGGCGGGGCGGACCAAGAGACCCAGTACTTC. Translating gives CASSSEGGADQETQYF.

The chain employs TRBV19 and TRBJ2-5; D is perhaps TRBD2 (6 bases). CDR3 length equals 13 residues. CDR1 LNHDA and CDR2 SQIVND come from the germline V gene (reference sequence). V shed 6 bases and J shed 2 bases, with 10 bases lying between them. Here the CDR3 reads CASRPGTQETQYF. In DNA form, the CDR3 reads TGTGCCAGTAGACCGGGGACTCAAGAGACCCAGTACTTC.

V gene TRBV5-5 combines with J gene TRBJ2-7; 9 bases line up with TRBD1. Trimming at V came to 5 bases and at J to 4 bases, leaving 7 bases not matched to a gene. The germline gives CDR1 SGHKS, CDR2 YYEKEE (reference sequence). This CDR3 contains 14 residues. The CDR3 nucleotides read TGTGCCAGCAGAACCGGGACAGGGCATTACGAGCAGTACTTC. This codes for CASRTGTGHYEQYF.

This chain connects TRBV30 to TRBJ2-7; TRBD2 agrees at 10 bases. CDR3 length: 12 amino acids. Germline V gene lookup returns CDR1 GTSNPN and CDR2 SVGIG (reference sequence). Trimming cost V 1 base and J 9 bases; bases outside gene matches: 3. CDR3 amino acids: CAWSASGSRQYF. CDR3 bases: TGTGCCTGGAGTGCTAGCGGGAGTCGGCAGTACTTC.

The chain joins TRBV5-4 to TRBJ2-5; no reliable D call. This CDR3 contains 14 residues. The germline gives CDR1 SGHNT, CDR2 YYREEE (reference sequence). Trimming took off 0 bases at V and 4 bases at J, with 10 bases between the two ends. The CDR3 sequence is CASSLAVASETQYF. CDR3 bases: TGTGCCAGCAGCTTGGCGGTTGCCTCAGAGACCCAGTACTTC.

The genes are TRBV5-1 and TRBJ2-7; TRBD1 agrees at 12 bases. The CDR3 is 15 residues long. V was pared by 4 bases and J by 2 bases, with 4 bases of the junction left unmatched. Germline V lookup: CDR1 SGHRS, CDR2 YFSETQ. CDR3 residues: CASSMGQGATYEQYF. CDR3 nucleotides: TGCGCCAGCAGCATGGGACAGGGGGCCACCTACGAGCAGTACTTC.

There are a few counts of this clone. J is TRBJ1-1 and V is TRBV5-1; D might be TRBD1 (6 bases). CDR1 and CDR2 (germline): SGHRS, YFSETQ. V lost 4 bases, J lost 8 bases, and 15 bases lay in between. The CDR3 spans 13 residues. The CDR3 region has the DNA TGCGCCAGCAGCCTACAAGAAGGGACAGAAGCTTTCTTT. Its protein is CASSLQEGTEAFF.

The chain uses TRBV6-4 and TRBJ2-3, with a weak D call TRBD2 (7 bases). Trimming left V 4 bases short and J 0 bases short, with 8 bases between. The length of the CDR3 is 14 residues. The germline V gene encodes CDR1 MRHNA and CDR2 SNTAGT. CDR3 sequence (DNA): TGTGCCAGCAGTGGGGGGGGCAGCACAGATACGCAGTATTTT. Translation: CASSGGGSTDTQYF.

This clone was seen more than once but under ten times. The gene calls are TRBV5-6 and TRBJ2-1, with TRBD2 matching 7 bases. V was clipped by 1 base and J by 7 bases; unmatched bases: 5. The CDR3 covers 14 residues. Germline assignment: CDR1 SGHDT and CDR2 YYEEEE. The CDR3 is CASSLSPSGNEQFF. The CDR3 nucleotides are TGTGCCAGCAGCTTGAGCCCTAGCGGTAATGAGCAGTTCTTC. The complete variable domain, with remaining parts taken from reference TRBV5-6 and TRBJ2-1, reads DAGVTQSPTHLIKTRGQQVTLRCSPKSGHDTVSWYQQALGQGPQFIFQYYEEEERQRGNFPDRFSGHQFPNYSSELNVNALLLGDSALYLCASSLSPSGNEQFFGPGTRLTVL.

The chain has TRBV7-9 and TRBJ2-7, with TRBD1 matching over 7 bases. V lost 1 base, J lost 6 bases, and 9 bases stayed unmatched. This CDR3 contains 15 residues. Germline V gives CDR1 SEHNR, CDR2 FQNEAQ (reference sequence). The CDR3 coding sequence is TGTGCCAGCAGCTTAGGAGGGGGCCATGTGTCCGAGCAGTACTTC. Translating it yields CASSLGGGHVSEQYF. The full variable domain, rest sourced from reference TRBV7-9 and TRBJ2-7, is DTGVSQNPRHKITKRGQNVTFRCDPISEHNRLYWYRQTLGQGPEFLTYFQNEAQLEKSRLLSDRFSAERPKGSFSTLEIQRTEQGDSAMYLCASSLGGGHVSEQYFGPGTRLTVT.